The entry below describes one T cell receptor (beta chain). Its antigen is unknown. Within one base of it there is no much larger clone, and no base qualities were kept. In total, 600 or so healthy bone marrow donors made up the cohort. At the time of sampling, all cohort members were nominally healthy, though unrecorded immune exposures were likely present. The donor was CMV seronegative and belonged to the group of 350 or so seronegative cohort members. Every donor gave a peripheral blood sample, and the peripheral blood mononuclear cells from that sample were used for TCR beta sequencing. Genomic DNA was extracted from the blood cell samples with the Qiagen DNeasy Blood Extraction Kit. These data are taken from a study of cytomegalovirus exposure and HLA in healthy donors (dated by TCRdb to about 2017). Some background on the complete study: An earlier analysis of a few hundred of the donors reported roughly 300 Gb of sequence data and about 120 million unique TCR beta sequences obtained from about 170 million T cells. The T cell repertoires of around 730 subjects were profiled by immunosequencing and related to cytomegalovirus serostatus. Among about 400 genotyped donors of the cohort, an average of roughly 230,000 unique TCR beta nucleotide sequences was sequenced per donor, of which 15% to 20% were non-productive. An early release covering roughly 580 HLA-typed donors comprised 250 to 350 gigabases of sequencing data and approximately 80 million unique TCR sequences. Besides the first cohort of around 700 subjects, a separate validation cohort made up of roughly 120 different subjects was used. The aim of the study was to test whether cataloging public T cell receptors could identify signatures of past pathogen exposure. Class I and class II HLA loci were covered by the typing at four-digit resolution. In a later analysis, previously published TCR beta repertoires from several hundred donors were re-analyzed and high-resolution HLA genotyping was added so that TCR occurrence patterns could be studied. The number of typed donors differed by locus: about 629-630 for A, B, C, DRB1 and DQB1; approximately 530 for DQA1; approximately 610 for DPA1; and around 470 for DPB1. To decide whether each TCR beta V gene segment behaved as functional or pseudogenic, an earlier analysis of fewer than 750 of the donors relied on high-throughput TCR beta sequencing. The study combined high-throughput TCR immunosequencing, statistical association of individual TCRs with disease status, and machine learning to predict cytomegalovirus infection status. Donor age, sex, ethnicity and CMV serostatus were collected together with the repertoire data. Every discovery cohort repertoire had been produced on one sequencing platform. Four to six DR-DQ haplotypes were handled as single units for association and clustering, since linkage in the cohort was strong. Rather than using new phenotypic data, the later analysis identified candidate immune exposures from TCR beta sequences and from how often those sequences occurred across donors. The genetic ancestry cluster associated with self-reported Caucasian donors included about 84% of the approximately 400 genotyped donors. A later genetic analysis used genome-wide SNP genotypes for about three fifths of the 666 donors, treating that subset as a discovery cohort. Results the study describes overall, beyond this receptor: Assigning TCR associations to individual alleles was difficult when HLA alleles, especially DR and DQ, strongly co-occurred. Immune exposure information for the cohort was limited to CMV serostatus. The authors suggested that the approach could potentially be generalized to other disease states and immunological phenotypes. A group of highly shared sequence variants was considered likely to be a technical artifact of the sequencing pipeline. Specific HLA alleles were associated with 15,000 to 20,000 TCR beta sequences at a false discovery rate of 0.05 in a later analysis. In an earlier analysis of approximately 600 of the donors, most TCR beta V segments were observed in productive rearrangements about 87% or about 30% of the time, broadly matching IMGT annotations. Correlated functional status among segregating V segments might be attributable to linkage disequilibrium, but an unknown experimental factor could not be ruled out. Sequencing depth was assumed to be roughly uniform across donors in the presence/absence analyses, though that assumption may not hold. Compared with the roughly 670-donor mean, donors in an Asian-associated ancestry cluster had fewer N-insertions in productive TCRs, according to a later genetic analysis. A further reported finding was that TCR beta sequences accurately predicted the HLA-A and HLA-B alleles for most subjects in the first cohort. The study listed 164 TCR beta chains as associated with cytomegalovirus. Only TCR beta chains were sequenced in this cohort, and the absence of alpha or paired-chain data limited detectable features. Most CMV-associated TCR beta chains appeared to be HLA-restricted in a later analysis, and the HLA associations seemed to be driven largely by CMV exposure. An association between a missense DCLRE1C variant and V-gene and J-gene trimming of TCR beta chains was found in a later genetic analysis and replicated in an independent cohort. Because counts were too low, about 18 rarely observed V segments, including chromosome 9 orphons, were left out of the earlier analysis of 587 of the donors. A later analysis found that HLA-associated TCR beta chains were more clonally expanded and had lower generation probabilities than equally common non-associated chains. According to a later analysis, parvovirus B19, influenza, CMV and Epstein-Barr virus appeared linked to several top co-occurrence clusters. Most TCR sequences were observed very rarely across donors, whereas some public TCRs were present in many individuals. Because some donors lacked HLA typing at each locus, the association tests relied only on the typed subset. In vitro tests confirmed that a few of the cytomegalovirus-associated TCR beta chains recognize cytomegalovirus antigens. Some IMGT-functional V segments, including TRBV6-2 and TRBV6-3, could not be told apart with the 87-base-pair reads, so those segments were excluded. In both the original and validation cohorts, the classifier was reported to diagnose cytomegalovirus status with high specificity and sensitivity. In a later analysis, TCR association rates were found to vary across HLA loci, with the most associated TCRs seen for DRB1 alleles and the fewest for HLA-C alleles.

Libraries were made using the immunoSEQ multiplex PCR assay. For the multiplex PCR, a mixture combining 60 forward primers for TCR Vbeta segments and 13 reverse primers for TCR Jbeta segments was used. The CDR3 region of rearranged TCR beta genes was amplified from genomic DNA by a multiplex PCR assay. Amplified TCR beta libraries were sequenced as 87-base-pair reads on the Illumina HiSeq System. Concerning the study's data processing: Across the 670 or so repertoires, a later analysis counted some 81 million unique TCR beta chains, roughly 11 million of which were shared by at least two donors. Raw reads were error-corrected and collapsed into unique sequences with a nearest-neighbor algorithm that merged closely related sequences to remove PCR and sequencing errors. To assign V, D and J gene segments, CDR3 sequences were aligned to IMGT reference sequences. For a sequence to be retained, a match of at least six nucleotides was required to both a V gene segment and a J gene segment. A rearrangement counted as productive if the CDR3 had no stop codons and remained in frame with V and J, and every other rearrangement counted as non-productive. Following IMGT convention, CDR3 was defined as the stretch from the second conserved V-encoded cysteine up to the conserved J-encoded phenylalanine. In an earlier analysis of roughly 610 of the donors, sequences lacking an unambiguous match to a single V gene segment were excluded. An earlier analysis of a few hundred of the donors called V segments functional above 56.7% productive rearrangements and segregating when the between-donor standard deviation exceeded 5%. A statistical classification framework was built to diagnose cytomegalovirus status from the catalog of TCR beta chain sequences. V and J gene assignment, in a later analysis, came from comparing TCR nucleotide sequences with IMGT/GENE-DB human TR gene sequences. In a later analysis, CDR3 sequences and most-parsimonious VDJ recombination scenarios were assigned using the TCRdist pipeline. In a later analysis, every TCR beta chain was defined by the combination of its CDR3 amino acid sequence and its V-gene family, and reads without a unique V-gene family were dropped. A later analysis removed 500 to 600 highly shared, low-generation-probability nucleotide sequences to deal with suspected cross-contamination and a sequencing artifact. In a later analysis, a clonal expansion index was calculated for each public chain from normalized within-repertoire ranks of inferred template counts. A later analysis computed generation probabilities with a VDJ recombination model fitted to out-of-frame rearrangements, and checked the results against IGoR. Hypergeometric tests were used in a later analysis to score TCR-TCR, TCR-HLA and TCR-CMV co-occurrence, with a repertoire-size bias correction applied to the TCR pairs. To estimate false discovery rates, a later analysis permuted the HLA or CMV assignments 20 times. In a later analysis, co-occurring TCRs were grouped with DBSCAN, and TCRdist sequence similarity was added when clustering was performed within HLA-allele-positive subsets. Repertoires with fewer than 30,000 or more than 120,000 public chains, plus five repertoires with anomalous nucleotide sharing, were excluded from co-occurrence clustering. Imported from immuneACCESS, the table was reduced by TCRdb to in-frame sequences with V and J called. These copies leave out some clones; in studies compared against another copy, an unresolved V gene accounts for under half, and the cause of the remainder is not known. V, J and clone size reflect that table, while D and trimming were determined from the DNA. The sample table lists 140,000 or so clones, 88% of them with a count of one. The ten largest make up 0.45% to 0.55% of the sample.

For CDR1 and CDR2, the germline V gene (reference sequence) lists MNHEY and SMNVEV. V is trimmed back by 3 bases and J by 0 bases, and the junction contains 4 bases that no gene match accounts for. From the cysteine through the phenylalanine, the CDR3 covers 15 amino acids. Only the CDR3 DNA is retained, 45 bases long and in frame from the first base. The specimen was PBMCs. This TCR came from a woman aged 40 to 50 in good health and CMV-seronegative. This sequence uses TRBV27 and TRBJ1-1; TRBD1 fits 7 bases in the junction. The sequence in DNA is TGTGCCAGCAGTTTGATCGACAGGGTGAACACTGAAGCTTTCTTT. Translated, this gives CASSLIDRVNTEAFF.